The 25 T cell receptor beta chains given below trace back to one sample, sequenced in a study of regulatory T cells in long-lasting Graves disease. Time point defined: newly diagnosed GD, antithyroid drugs for less than 3 months. With RNA extracted from PBMCs as input, the TCR library was made. Arm-PCR of CDR3 regions with iRepertoire HTBI primers generated TCR beta libraries. One entry per CDR3 protein results from TCRdb running MiXCR on the multiplex PCR reads. Of 380,000 or so distinct CDR3 sequences in the sample, 16% were seen once. The same sample was also studied in work on T cells in Graves' hyperthyroidism and ophthalmopathy.

The source material was peripheral blood mononuclear cells (PBMCs), sampled at new diagnosis, from a patient treated with antithyroid drugs. The origin of the receptors is a woman between 18 and 29 years old with Graves disease.

At least ten counts were recorded for this clonotype. The rearrangement joins TRBV7-3 to TRBJ2-3; no reliable D call. Germline V gene lookup returns CDR1 SGHTA and CDR2 FQGTGA. Trimming stripped 0 bases from V and 3 bases from J, with 10 bases between. The CDR3 consists of 15 residues. The chain's CDR3 is CASSLTLGFTDTQYF. Written as DNA, the CDR3 is TGTGCCAGCAGCTTAACGTTAGGCTTTACAGATACGCAGTATTTT.

The chain combines TRBV20-1 with TRBJ1-4, with TRBD1 matching 9 bases. The length of the CDR3 is 15 residues. Germline-derived CDR1 and CDR2 are DFQATT and SNEGSKA (reference sequence). With V trimmed by 2 bases and J by 8 bases, 9 bases remained unmatched. CDR3 DNA: TGCAGTGCTAGAATATTGCGACAGGGGGTGGAAAAACTGTTTTTT. It codes for CSARILRQGVEKLFF.

This clonotype came up many times. V gene TRBV10-3 combines with J gene TRBJ2-5, with D unclear. V shed 6 bases and J shed 1 base, with 15 bases lying between them. The germline V gene has CDR1 ENHRY and CDR2 SYGVKD. The CDR3 consists of 15 residues. CDR3 nucleotide sequence: TGTGCCATCAGACCCTCGGAGAAGGGCCAAGAGACCCAGTACTTC. Its translation: CAIRPSEKGQETQYF.

Remarks on this clonotype: A far larger clone is one nucleotide away, so this likely arose from a read error. As the CDR3 is not closed by the conserved phenylalanine or tryptophan, this likely results from a read error. The chain recombines TRBV5-1 with TRBJ2-1, with 12 bases aligning to TRBD2. Germline-derived CDR1 and CDR2 are SGHRS and YFSETQ. This CDR3 contains 18 residues. The CDR3 DNA sequence: TGTGCCAGCAGCCAAGAGCTCCGGGGACTAGCGGGTACAGGGGAGCAGTTCTTG. This encodes CASSQELRGLAGTGEQFL.

This clonotype was observed many times. The chain has TRBV30 and TRBJ2-5, with 7 bases fitting TRBD1. V shed 2 bases and J 5 bases; nucleotides not matched to a gene: 5. The CDR3 has 13 amino acids. Germline V gives CDR1 GTSNPN, CDR2 SVGIG (reference sequence). The CDR3 nucleotides are TGTGCCTGGAGTCCAGGGGGATTGGAGACCCAGTACTTC. Translated: CAWSPGGLETQYF.

About this clonotype: This clone may be a read error of a much larger clone one base away. The chain links TRBV30 to TRBJ2-2, with 7 bases matching TRBD1. The V gene end was trimmed by 1 base and the J gene end by 6 bases; junction bases not matched to a gene: 8. Germline CDR1 and CDR2: GTSNPN and SVGIG (reference sequence). The CDR3 sequence is 15 residues long. For the CDR3, the DNA is TGTGCCTGGAGTGCGACAGGGTTTGGGGCCGGGGAGCTGTTTTTT. It codes for CAWSATGFGAGELFF.

In this sample, this clonotype turned up many times. The chain uses TRBV28 and TRBJ2-7; TRBD2 matches 10 bases. This CDR3 has 15 amino acids. The V and J ends lost 6 bases and 4 bases, in that order; junction bases with no gene match: 9. The germline V gene has CDR1 MDHEN and CDR2 SYDVKM. DNA for the CDR3: TGTGCCAGCAGCAATGCAGCGGGAGGGGTATACGAGCAGTACTTC. Its translation is CASSNAAGGVYEQYF.

This clonotype was found many times. This chain's CDR3 is CAIRSGTGSWEQYF. Here the CDR3 DNA reads TGTGCCATCAGGAGCGGGACAGGGAGTTGGGAGCAGTACTTC. J is TRBJ2-7 and V is TRBV10-3; TRBD1 matches 9 bases. Germline CDR1 and CDR2: ENHRY and SYGVKD. With 6 bases clipped from V and 7 bases from J, the junction kept 10 bases outside the gene matches. The CDR3 has 14 amino acids.

This clonotype was seen repeatedly, ten times or more. The genes are TRBV3-1 and TRBJ2-5; D perhaps matches TRBD2 (6 bases). The ends were cut back, 0 bases at V and 2 bases at J, with 10 bases in the middle. CDR1 and CDR2 from the germline V gene are LGHDT and YNNKEL (reference sequence). The CDR3 is 15 amino acids. In nucleotides, the CDR3 is TGTGCCAGCAGCCAAGATCCGGGGGTTCAAGAGACCCAGTACTTC. It is translated as CASSQDPGVQETQYF.

This clonotype was seen ten or more times. The chain combines TRBV2 with TRBJ2-5; 7 nucleotides align to TRBD2. The germline CDR1 and CDR2 sequences are SNHLY and FYNNEI. J was trimmed by 4 bases and V by 2 bases; bases with no gene match: 10. The CDR3 extends over 16 amino acids. CDR3 DNA sequence: TGTGCCAGCAGTGAATATCCGACTAGCTTCAGAGAGACCCAGTACTTC. This gives the protein CASSEYPTSFRETQYF.

V usage is TRBV19 and J usage is TRBJ2-7; no firm D call. CDR3 length: 13 amino acids. From germline, CDR1 is LNHDA and CDR2 SQIVND (reference sequence). The V end was cut by 1 base, the J end by 9 bases, with 13 bases between. The CDR3 nucleotides read TGTGCCAGTAGTATAGGACATCAGCAAGGGCAGTACTTC. Encoded protein: CASSIGHQQGQYF. Variable domain in full (rest from reference TRBV19 and TRBJ2-7): DGGITQSPKYLFRKEGQNVTLSCEQNLNHDAMYWYRQDPGQGLRLIYYSQIVNDFQKGDIAEGYSVSREKKESFPLTVTSAQKNPTAFYLCASSIGHQQGQYFGPGTRLTVT.

This clonotype was counted a few times. The V gene is TRBV15, the J gene TRBJ2-4, with no clear D. The CDR3 is 14 amino acids. Germline lookup yields CDR1 LNHNV and CDR2 YYDKDF (reference sequence). The ends were cut back, 0 bases at V and 5 bases at J, with 8 bases in the middle. The CDR3 DNA follows: TGTGCCACCAGCAGAGAAGGTTGGGAAAACATTCAGTACTTC. Translating it yields CATSREGWENIQYF. The whole variable domain, remainder taken from reference TRBV15 and TRBJ2-4, is DAMVIQNPRYQVTQFGKPVTLSCSQTLNHNVMYWYQQKSSQAPKLLFHYYDKDFNNEADTPDNFQSRRPNTSFCFLDIRSPGLGDTAMYLCATSREGWENIQYFGAGTRLSVL.

This clonotype was counted ten times or more. The chain employs TRBV18 and TRBJ2-7, with D possibly TRBD1 on 5 matching bases. The CDR3 runs to 15 residues. The V end lost 2 bases, the J end lost 5 bases, and 16 bases lay between the germline ends. The germline V gene has CDR1 KGHSH and CDR2 LQKENI. The CDR3 loop is CASSPEAGQRNEQYF. The CDR3 DNA reads as TGTGCCAGCTCACCAGAGGCAGGGCAAAGGAACGAGCAGTACTTC.

V usage is TRBV9 and J usage is TRBJ2-1; 11 bases are a match to TRBD2. Germline CDR1 and CDR2: SGDLS and YYNGEE. V lost 3 bases, J lost 4 bases, and 6 bases stayed unmatched. CDR3 length: 16 residues. The CDR3 bases are TGTGCCAGCAGCGCAACCGGGACTAGCGGATACAATGAGCAGTTCTTC. Its translation: CASSATGTSGYNEQFF.

In its sample, this clonotype was seen a few times. The rearrangement uses TRBV7-9 and TRBJ2-7; D tentatively reads TRBD1 or TRBD2 (6 bases each). The CDR3 covers 13 residues. Germline-derived CDR1 and CDR2 are SEHNR and FQNEAQ (reference sequence). With 5 bases removed from V and 8 bases from J, the gap between germline ends came to 16 bases. CDR3 sequence (DNA): TGTGCCAGCAGCACCTCCGGGGGCGAGAAGCAGTACTTC. Encoded protein: CASSTSGGEKQYF.

J is TRBJ2-1 and V is TRBV6-2 or TRBV6-3, with D possibly being TRBD2 (6 bases). With 5 bases removed from V and 8 bases from J, the gap between germline ends came to 19 bases. Looked up from germline, CDR1 is MNHEY and CDR2 is SVGEGT. The CDR3 is 15 amino acids. In DNA, the CDR3 is TGTGCCAGCAGTGAGCCCCCAACTAGCTCCGATGAGCAGTTCTTC. It is translated as CASSEPPTSSDEQFF.

The chain recombines TRBV19 with TRBJ1-1, with TRBD1 matching over 7 bases. The CDR3 is 12 residues long. V trimming: 5 bases; J trimming: 7 bases; junction bases outside the gene matches: 4. The V gene's germline CDR1 is LNHDA and CDR2 SQIVND (reference sequence). CDR3 amino acids: CASSARTGEAFF. For the CDR3, the DNA is TGTGCCAGTAGTGCCCGGACAGGTGAAGCTTTCTTT.

The table lists this clonotype with many counts. The rearrangement links TRBV7-2 to TRBJ2-7; a weak D match, TRBD2 (6 bases). V lost 5 bases to trimming and J lost 3 bases, with 17 bases between them. Germline assignment: CDR1 SGHTA and CDR2 FQGNSA. CDR3 length: 15 residues. CDR3 protein: CASSDPGLLDYEQYF. In nucleotides, the CDR3 is TGTGCCAGCAGCGACCCGGGACTCCTAGACTACGAGCAGTACTTC.

This clonotype was recorded many times. This sequence joins TRBV3-1 and TRBJ1-1; D not certain. From germline, CDR1 is LGHDT and CDR2 YNNKEL (reference sequence). Trimming left V 3 bases short and J 5 bases short, with 13 bases between. The CDR3 contains 14 residues. CDR3 bases: TGTGCCAGCAGCCAGACTTCAGCGGGGACTGAAGCTTTCTTT. Its translation is CASSQTSAGTEAFF.

The chain combines TRBV14 with TRBJ2-1; 14 bases map to TRBD2. Germline assignment: CDR1 SGHDN and CDR2 FVKESK. The CDR3 is 19 amino acids. V trimming: 5 bases; J trimming: 2 bases; junction bases outside the gene matches: 11. This CDR3 reads CASSFTGLAGVGTYNEQFF. Here the CDR3 DNA reads TGTGCCAGCAGCTTTACGGGACTAGCGGGAGTGGGTACCTACAATGAGCAGTTCTTC.

This clonotype has at least ten counts. This chain links TRBV2 with TRBJ1-5, with D possibly TRBD1 on 6 matching bases. V was clipped by 4 bases and J by 2 bases, with 12 bases between them. The germline CDR1 and CDR2 sequences are SNHLY and FYNNEI. The CDR3 contains 15 residues. Here the CDR3 reads CASSVRGDGNQPQHF. The CDR3 nucleotides read TGTGCCAGCAGTGTCAGGGGCGATGGCAATCAGCCCCAGCATTTT.

The chain couples TRBV6-9 to TRBJ2-3, with D possibly being TRBD2 (5 bases). Germline assignment: CDR1 MNHGY and CDR2 SVAAGI. With 3 bases removed from V and 0 bases from J, the gap between germline ends came to 10 bases. The CDR3 loop spans 15 amino acids. The CDR3 sequence: CASSYLERSTDTQYF. The CDR3 DNA follows: TGTGCCAGCAGTTACTTGGAGCGGAGCACAGATACGCAGTATTTT.

There are a few counts of this clonotype. The gene calls are TRBV4-1 and TRBJ2-3, with D maybe TRBD2 (5 bases). The germline V and J ends were trimmed by 0 bases and 0 bases, with 13 bases remaining between them. The germline V gene encodes CDR1 MGHRA and CDR2 YSYEKL. This CDR3 has 17 residues. The CDR3 reads CASSQDRGGLSTDTQYF. The CDR3 DNA reads as TGCGCCAGCAGCCAAGATCGCGGCGGGCTTAGCACAGATACGCAGTATTTT.

The chain is built from TRBV5-1 and TRBJ2-7; tentatively, D is TRBD1 (6 bases). The CDR3 extends over 15 amino acids. CDR1 and CDR2 (germline): SGHRS, YFSETQ. The V end was cut by 5 bases, the J end by 5 bases, with 20 bases between. CDR3 protein: CASSLTVDRRHEQYF. For the CDR3, the DNA is TGCGCCAGCAGTTTAACGGTTGACAGGCGGCACGAGCAGTACTTC.

Many counts were recorded for this clonotype. The chain uses TRBV2 and TRBJ1-1; the D gene is possibly TRBD1 (5 bases). Germline V gene data show CDR1 as SNHLY and CDR2 as FYNNEI. Trimming stripped 10 bases from V and 6 bases from J, with 12 bases between. This CDR3 comprises 11 residues. CDR3 coding DNA: TGTGCCACCCAGGGCAACGCTGAAGCTTTCTTT. It is translated as CATQGNAEAFF.